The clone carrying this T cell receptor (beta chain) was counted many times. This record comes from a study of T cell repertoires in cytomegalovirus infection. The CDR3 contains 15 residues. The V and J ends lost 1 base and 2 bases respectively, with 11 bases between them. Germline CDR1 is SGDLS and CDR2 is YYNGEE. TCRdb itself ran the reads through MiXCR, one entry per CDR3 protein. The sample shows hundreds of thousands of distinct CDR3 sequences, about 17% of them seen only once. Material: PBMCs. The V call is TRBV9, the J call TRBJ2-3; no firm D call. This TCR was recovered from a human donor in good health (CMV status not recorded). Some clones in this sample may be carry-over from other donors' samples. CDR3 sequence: CASSVSRSFTDTQYF. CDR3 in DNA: TGTGCCAGCAGCGTATCAAGGTCCTTCACAGATACGCAGTATTTT.